The text below deals with one T cell receptor (beta chain). The V gene lost 2 bases and the J gene lost 6 bases, with 14 bases spanning the gap. The V gene's germline CDR1 is LGHDT and CDR2 YNNKEL (reference sequence). This CDR3 has 14 amino acids. This entry is derived from a study of blood T cell repertoires in COVID-19. Patients from Seattle were sampled longitudinally, starting during active infection. Per the original methods: Amplified reference gene primers provided the basis for estimating nucleated cell counts. The table came from immunoSEQ multiplex PCR; TCRdb's copy has only in-frame clones and leaves some out. The V and J calls and clone size come from that table; D and trimming were worked out from the DNA. Seen here are some 200,000 clones, roughly 84% observed once, and the top ten hold around 13%.

The genes are TRBV3-1 (or the pseudogene TRBV3-2) and TRBJ2-7; tentative D call: TRBD1 (6 bases). The sequence derives from a woman aged 70-85 years with COVID-19, enrolled during active disease. The specimen was peripheral blood. DNA for the CDR3: TGTGCCAGCAGCCAAACCCCATTAGGGGGCGAGCAGTACGTC. It specifies CASSQTPLGGEQYV.